Listed below are T cell receptor beta chains from one sample, sequenced in a study of human T cells and chemical hapten exposure. TCRdb analysed the RACE reads with MiXCR anew, one entry per CDR3 protein. This sample yields roughly 360,000 distinct CDR3 sequences, of which approximately 5.1% are seen a single time; 2% to 2.5% belongs to the top ten. Sequencing was performed on whole blood, taken in connection with sensitization to the hapten diphenylcyclopropenone (DPC). Source of these receptors: a woman aged 45-60 years with alopecia areata. Some clones in this sample may be carry-over from other donors' samples. Both conserved end residues are part of each CDR3. The order of the fields is V gene, D gene, clone size, J gene, CDR3 DNA, CDR3 protein. The D gene is left open where the match is weak. Not all rows give a size; the values are once, few, many and, for expanded clones, a class.

V: TRBV3-1
D: .
size: many
J: TRBJ1-3
DNA: TGTGCCAGCAGCTCCCGTTCCTCTGGAAACACCATATATTTT
CDR3: CASSSRSSGNTIYF

V: TRBV12-3/TRBV12-4
D: TRBD2
size: .
J: TRBJ2-3
DNA: TGTGCCAGCAGGATTAGCGGGGGGGCGGCAGATACGCAGTATTTT
CDR3: CASRISGGAADTQYF

V: TRBV20-1
D: .
size: many
J: TRBJ2-1
DNA: TGCAGTGCTAGTGGTCATGGGGGGGGCCTAGCGGAGCAGTTCTTC
CDR3: CSASGHGGGLAEQFF

V: TRBV7-2
D: .
size: few
J: TRBJ2-3
DNA: TGTGCCAGCAGCCTCCGGACTGAAGATACGCAGTATTTT
CDR3: CASSLRTEDTQYF

V: TRBV28
D: .
size: many
J: TRBJ2-7
DNA: TGTGCCAGCAGTTTACAGGCGGGCCCCGAGCAGTACTTC
CDR3: CASSLQAGPEQYF

V: TRBV7-9
D: TRBD2
size: .
J: TRBJ2-3
DNA: TGTGCCAGCAGCTTAGGTCACACCGAACTAGCGGGCGTCACAGATACGCAGTATTTT
CDR3: CASSLGHTELAGVTDTQYF

V: TRBV12-3/TRBV12-4
D: .
size: few
J: TRBJ1-2
DNA: TGTGCCAGCAGTTTGATAAATGTGGATGGCTACACCTTC
CDR3: CASSLINVDGYTF

V: TRBV6-1
D: .
size: .
J: TRBJ2-7
DNA: TGTGCCAGCACTTACACAGGGTACGAGCAGTACTTC
CDR3: CASTYTGYEQYF

V: TRBV3-1
D: .
size: .
J: TRBJ2-5
DNA: TGTGCCAGCAGCCAAGGCAGGGTCCGGGAGACCCAGTACTTC
CDR3: CASSQGRVRETQYF

V: TRBV2
D: .
size: many
J: TRBJ2-1
DNA: TGTGCCAGCAGTCCCCAACTAGGGGACAATGAGCAGTTCTTC
CDR3: CASSPQLGDNEQFF

V: TRBV7-2
D: TRBD2
size: many
J: TRBJ2-1
DNA: TGTGCCAGCAGCTTAAGGCTAGCGGATACCTACAATGAGCAGTTCTTC
CDR3: CASSLRLADTYNEQFF

V: TRBV18
D: .
size: few
J: TRBJ1-2
DNA: TGTGCCAGCTCACCATGGGTCACCCAGGGCCATGGCTACACCTTC
CDR3: CASSPWVTQGHGYTF

V: TRBV20-1
D: TRBD1
size: .
J: TRBJ2-7
DNA: TGCAGTGGATGGACAGGGGACTACGAGCAGTACTTC
CDR3: CSGWTGDYEQYF

V: TRBV7-2
D: .
size: few
J: TRBJ2-7
DNA: TGTGCCAGCAGCTTAGGAGCGCAATCCTACGAGCAGTACTTC
CDR3: CASSLGAQSYEQYF

V: TRBV5-6
D: .
size: many
J: TRBJ1-2
DNA: TGTGCCAGCACCCAAGGAGGACTCAATCTTGGCTACACCTTC
CDR3: CASTQGGLNLGYTF

V: TRBV19
D: TRBD1
size: many
J: TRBJ2-3
DNA: TGTGCCAGTAGTATCCCAGACAGGGGTGGCACAGATACGCAGTATTTT
CDR3: CASSIPDRGGTDTQYF

V: TRBV4-1
D: TRBD1
size: .
J: TRBJ1-1
DNA: TGCGCCAGCAGCCAAGATTGGCAGGGGGCCCGGAACACTGAAGCTTTCTTT
CDR3: CASSQDWQGARNTEAFF

V: TRBV6-5
D: .
size: few
J: TRBJ2-3
DNA: TGTGCCAGCAGCTCCCCGGGGCGCCTGAAAGATACGCAGTATTTT
CDR3: CASSSPGRLKDTQYF

V: TRBV20-1
D: TRBD2
size: .
J: TRBJ2-3
DNA: TGCAGTGCCCCGCCCCTGACTAGCGTTGCAGATACGCAGTATTTT
CDR3: CSAPPLTSVADTQYF

V: TRBV14
D: .
size: .
J: TRBJ2-7
DNA: TGTGCCAGCAGCCAAGTCCCCATTCGACAATCCGAGCAGTACTTC
CDR3: CASSQVPIRQSEQYF

V: TRBV30
D: .
size: many
J: TRBJ1-5
DNA: TGTGCCTGGAGTTCAGCAGGGAACCAGCCCCAGCATTTT
CDR3: CAWSSAGNQPQHF

V: TRBV21-1
D: .
size: many
J: TRBJ1-5
DNA: TGTGCCAGCAGCAAAGGGGTAGGAGAGCAGCATTTT
CDR3: CASSKGVGEQHF

V: TRBV5-6
D: .
size: many
J: TRBJ1-6
DNA: TGTGCCAGCAGCTTAGGGTACCATAATTCACCCCTCCACTTT
CDR3: CASSLGYHNSPLHF

V: TRBV6-5
D: TRBD1
size: many
J: TRBJ1-1
DNA: TGTGCCAGCAGTTTACCGGGACAGGCTAGCGGCACTGAAGCTTTCTTT
CDR3: CASSLPGQASGTEAFF

V: TRBV3-1
D: .
size: many
J: TRBJ2-7
DNA: TGTGCCAGCAGCCCTGGGGACACCACCTACGAGCAGTACTTC
CDR3: CASSPGDTTYEQYF

V: TRBV6-5
D: .
size: .
J: TRBJ2-7
DNA: TGTGCCAGCAGTGGGCAGGGGGAGCAGTACTTC
CDR3: CASSGQGEQYF

V: TRBV14
D: .
size: .
J: TRBJ2-7
DNA: TGTGCCAGCAGCCAAGTTCGGAGGGCCGAGCAGTACTTC
CDR3: CASSQVRRAEQYF

V: TRBV9
D: TRBD2
size: many
J: TRBJ2-7
DNA: TGTGCCAGCAGCGTAGGAGGGACTAGCAACTACGAGCAGTACTTC
CDR3: CASSVGGTSNYEQYF

V: TRBV7-2
D: .
size: many
J: TRBJ1-4
DNA: TGTGCCAGCAGCCGAGATCCGTATAGTGAAAAACTGTTTTTT
CDR3: CASSRDPYSEKLFF

V: TRBV12-3/TRBV12-4
D: TRBD2
size: .
J: TRBJ2-3
DNA: TGTGCCAGCAGTCCAGCGGGGGGAAGGGATACGCAGTATTTT
CDR3: CASSPAGGRDTQYF

V: TRBV29-1
D: .
size: many
J: TRBJ2-3
DNA: TGCAGCGTTGAAGAGGGCCTAGCTCTAAGCACAGATACGCAGTATTTT
CDR3: CSVEEGLALSTDTQYF

V: TRBV7-2
D: .
size: .
J: TRBJ2-3
DNA: TGTGCCAGCAGCTACTTCGGGACGCAGTATTTT
CDR3: CASSYFGTQYF

V: TRBV12-3/TRBV12-4
D: TRBD1
size: many
J: TRBJ1-5
DNA: TGTGCCAGCAGTGACGACAGGGGCGAACAGCCCCAGCATTTT
CDR3: CASSDDRGEQPQHF